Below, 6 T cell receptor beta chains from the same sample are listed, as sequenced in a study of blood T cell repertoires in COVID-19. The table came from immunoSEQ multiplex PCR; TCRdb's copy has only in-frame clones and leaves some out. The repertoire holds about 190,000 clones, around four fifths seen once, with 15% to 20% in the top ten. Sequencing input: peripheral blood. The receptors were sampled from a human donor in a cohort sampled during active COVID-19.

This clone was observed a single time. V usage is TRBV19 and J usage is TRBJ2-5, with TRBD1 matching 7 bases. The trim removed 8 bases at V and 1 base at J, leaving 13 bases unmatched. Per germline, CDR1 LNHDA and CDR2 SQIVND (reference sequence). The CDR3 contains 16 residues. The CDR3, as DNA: TGTGCCAGTTCGATACAAGGGGGCTATTCCCAAGAGACCCAGTACTTC. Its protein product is CASSIQGGYSQETQYF.

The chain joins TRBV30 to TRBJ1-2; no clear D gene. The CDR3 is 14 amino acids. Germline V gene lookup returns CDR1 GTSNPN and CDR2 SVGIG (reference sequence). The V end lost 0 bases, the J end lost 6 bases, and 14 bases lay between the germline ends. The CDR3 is CAWSVKTLAHGYTF. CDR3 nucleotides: TGTGCCTGGAGTGTCAAAACGTTGGCCCATGGCTACACCTTC.

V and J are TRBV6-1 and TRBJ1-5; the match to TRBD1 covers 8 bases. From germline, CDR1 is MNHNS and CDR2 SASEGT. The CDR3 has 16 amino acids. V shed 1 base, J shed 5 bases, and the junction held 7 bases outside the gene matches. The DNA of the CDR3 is TGTGCCAGCAGTGAAGGACTTGGACAGGGCCATCAGCCCCAGCATTTT. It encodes CASSEGLGQGHQPQHF.

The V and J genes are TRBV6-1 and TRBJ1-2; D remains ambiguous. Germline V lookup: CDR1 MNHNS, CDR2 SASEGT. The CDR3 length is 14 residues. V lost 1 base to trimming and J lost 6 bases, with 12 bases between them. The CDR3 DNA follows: TGTGCCAGCAGTGAAGAGGTTTGGAGCAATGGCTACACCTTC. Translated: CASSEEVWSNGYTF.

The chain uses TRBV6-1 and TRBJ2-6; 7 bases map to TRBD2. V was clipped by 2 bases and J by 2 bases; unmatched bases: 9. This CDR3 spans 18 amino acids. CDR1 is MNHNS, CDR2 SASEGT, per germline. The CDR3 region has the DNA TGTGCCAGCAGTGAACCGGGGGGTGTTGGGACTGGGGCCAACGTCCTGACTTTC. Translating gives CASSEPGGVGTGANVLTF.

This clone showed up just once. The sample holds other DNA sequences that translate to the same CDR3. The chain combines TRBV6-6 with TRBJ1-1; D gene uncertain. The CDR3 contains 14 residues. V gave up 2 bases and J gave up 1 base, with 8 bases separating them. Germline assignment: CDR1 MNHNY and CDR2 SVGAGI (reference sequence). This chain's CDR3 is CASSYPTENTEAFF. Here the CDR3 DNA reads TGTGCCAGCAGTTACCCCACAGAGAACACTGAAGCTTTCTTT.